This T cell receptor (beta chain) was found in a study of T-cell memory formation after mild COVID-19. Study at large: Clusters of TCRs were largely donor specific. General study findings and limits: Clones contracting across day 15 to 85 had a balanced CD4/CD8 profile; later expanding clones leaned CD4+. Pre-infection memory carried some responding clones, suggesting that cross-reactive memory joined. Among CD4+ contracting clones, most were CM and EM, and CD8+ ones EMRA.

This clonotype was seen more than once but under ten times. Its antigen is undetermined. TCRdb redid the calling of the 5' RACE reads with MiXCR, one entry per CDR3 protein. The sample holds fewer than 650,000 distinct CDR3 sequences; approximately 15% are singletons and the top ten take roughly 7.7%. The sequence was obtained from an adult woman who had mild COVID-19 (a few samples of this study predate the infection). Cell type and time point are not known. The specimen sequenced was PBMCs or a T cell subset sorted from them (not recorded which).

The CDR3: CASSLAPGGESYEQYF. The CDR3 DNA follows: TGTGCCAGCAGCTTAGCCCCAGGGGGAGAATCCTACGAGCAGTACTTC. V gene TRBV7-9 combines with J gene TRBJ2-7, with 7 bases fitting TRBD1. J lost 1 base, V lost 0 bases, and 6 bases had no gene match. Germline V gene sequence: CDR1 SEHNR, CDR2 FQNEAQ (reference sequence). The CDR3 consists of 16 residues.